This T cell receptor (beta chain) was obtained from a study of OX40 agonist ivuxolimab in advanced cancers. Trimming took off 0 bases at V and 4 bases at J, with 14 bases between the two ends. CDR1 and CDR2 (germline): SGDLS, YYNGEE. This CDR3 comprises 16 residues. Using immunoSEQ multiplex PCR, the repertoire was profiled, and TCRdb retains in-frame clones only, with some absent. Of over 100,000 clones in the sample, 90% were seen once. The clonotype comes from an adult with an advanced solid tumor such as melanoma, head and neck, liver or kidney cancer. This chain connects TRBV9 to TRBJ2-1, with D maybe TRBD1 (5 bases). This sample comprised CD4+ or CD8+ T cells sorted from blood, obtained in a trial of the OX40 agonist ivuxolimab. This CDR3 is CASSVEGRVAYNEQFF. CDR3 nucleotides: TGTGCCAGCAGCGTAGAGGGCAGGGTAGCATACAATGAGCAGTTCTTC.